This T cell receptor beta chain stems from a study of beta chain features in type 1 diabetes. The wider study: Healthy donors, compared against patients, showed similar age, gender and cell yields. Whole-study findings and limits: Shortening of TCRB CDR3s, moderate but significant, appeared in all four CD4+ subsets of Type 1 diabetes patients. Insertion counts at VDJ junctions were lower in type 1 diabetes patients, who also showed more deletions there.

Naive, central memory, regulatory and stem cell-like memory cells within the CD4+ compartment were sorted using CD45RO/CCR7/CD25/CD127/CD95/CD27. A note on this clone: Its target is unknown.

Expressed TCRB transcripts were sequenced because the entire RNA isolate underwent reverse transcription. Using immunoSEQ multiplex PCR, the repertoire was profiled, and TCRdb retains in-frame clones only, with some absent. The table has fewer than 550,000 clones, about an eighth seen once. The clonotype originates from a woman aged 18-35 years in good health. The sequenced sample was naive CD4+ T cells from blood.

The CDR3 region is CASSSQEGRGNIQYF. CDR3 nucleotides: TGTGCCAGCAGTTCGCAGGAGGGCCGGGGGAACATTCAGTACTTC. The J gene is TRBJ2-4, the V gene TRBV27, with D possibly being TRBD2 (6 bases). The CDR3 is 15 amino acids. Germline CDR1 reads MNHEY; CDR2 reads SMNVEV (reference sequence). V was trimmed by 4 bases and J by 7 bases, leaving 17 bases between them.